This TCR beta chain was profiled in a study of CD8+ T cells in alopecia areata. Study-wide findings and caveats: The study found TCR sharing across patients less clear than in mice, possibly for HLA reasons.

This clone has only one observation. Its antigen is not known. Investigators isolated RNA and reverse transcribed it into cDNA to act as the sequencing template. The data were produced by immunoSEQ multiplex PCR, yet TCRdb's version contains in-frame clones alone and is incomplete. The sample gives approximately 150,000 clones, about 72% of which show up once; about 10% is in the top ten. The receptor's source is a human donor with alopecia areata. Sequences were derived from CD8+ T cells sorted from blood, sampled at week 0.

The CDR3 sequence: CASSYGLGIGELFF. CDR3 bases: TGTGCCAGCAGTTACGGACTAGGAATCGGGGAGCTGTTTTTT. The gene calls are TRBV5-6 and TRBJ2-2; the match to TRBD2 covers 7 bases. V was clipped by 5 bases and J by 7 bases; unmatched bases: 8. Germline V gene data show CDR1 as SGHDT and CDR2 as YYEEEE. CDR3 length: 14 amino acids.